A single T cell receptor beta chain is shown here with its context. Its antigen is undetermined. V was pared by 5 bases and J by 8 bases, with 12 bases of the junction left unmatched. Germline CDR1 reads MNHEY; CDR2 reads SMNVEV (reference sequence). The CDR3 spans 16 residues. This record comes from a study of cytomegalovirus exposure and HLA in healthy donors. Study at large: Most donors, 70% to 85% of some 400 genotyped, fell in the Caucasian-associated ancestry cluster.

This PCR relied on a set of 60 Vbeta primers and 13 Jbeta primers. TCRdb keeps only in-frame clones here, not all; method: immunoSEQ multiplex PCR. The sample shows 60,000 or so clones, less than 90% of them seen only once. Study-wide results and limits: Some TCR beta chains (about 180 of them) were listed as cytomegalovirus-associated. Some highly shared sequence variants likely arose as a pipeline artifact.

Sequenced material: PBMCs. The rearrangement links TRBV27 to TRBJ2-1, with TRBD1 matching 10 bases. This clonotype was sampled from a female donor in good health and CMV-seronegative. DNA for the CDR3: TGTGCCAGCAGTCCACATATTGGGACAGGGGTCTATGAGCAGTTCTTC. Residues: CASSPHIGTGVYEQFF.